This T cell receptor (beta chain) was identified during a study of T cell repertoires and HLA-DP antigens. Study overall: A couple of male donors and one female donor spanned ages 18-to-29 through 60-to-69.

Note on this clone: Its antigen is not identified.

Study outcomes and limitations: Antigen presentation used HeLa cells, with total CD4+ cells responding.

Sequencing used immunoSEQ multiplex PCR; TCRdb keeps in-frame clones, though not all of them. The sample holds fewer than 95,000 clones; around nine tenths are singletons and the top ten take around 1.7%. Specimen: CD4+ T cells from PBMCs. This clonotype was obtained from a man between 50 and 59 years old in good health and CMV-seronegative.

CDR3 nucleotides: TGTGCCAGCAGAGCTTACAGTGAAGCTTTCTTT. This translates into CASRAYSEAFF. The chain joins TRBV2 to TRBJ1-1, with unresolved D. This CDR3 spans 11 amino acids. V dropped 6 bases and J dropped 7 bases, with 9 bases sitting between them. CDR1 is SNHLY and CDR2 is FYNNEI in the germline V gene.